This entry lists 21 T cell receptor beta chains sequenced from one sample in a study of CD8 T cells in ankylosing spondylitis (dated by TCRdb to about 2017). Libraries were made using 5' RACE. Sequenced using an Illumina HiSeq 2500. TCRdb handled the public reads itself, with Q25 trimming in fastp and clone calling in MiXCR, and kept productive beta chains. All rows with the same CDR3 protein become a single entry with the most common DNA and genes. The sample table records over 150,000 distinct CDR3 sequences; over 15% of these occur just once. Roughly 4% of the sample belongs to the ten largest clones. The sample comprised blood, either unsorted or a sorted T cell fraction (not recorded which). The receptors derive from a male donor aged 10-35 years with ankylosing spondylitis or in good health (not recorded which). Donor details come from another sample of the same person, matched by shared clones.

This clonotype occurred many times. This chain joins TRBV12-3 or TRBV12-4 and TRBJ1-1; D remains ambiguous. Trimming shortened V by 7 bases and J by 0 bases, and 12 bases separated the two germline ends. This CDR3 has 14 amino acids. The CDR3 coding sequence is TGTGCCAGCAAAGGAGAGGAGGTGAACACTGAAGCTTTCTTT. It translates to CASKGEEVNTEAFF.

This clonotype was detected ten times or more. The chain couples TRBV11-2 to TRBJ2-1, with no clear D. V lost 0 bases and J lost 6, with 6 bases in between. Germline V lookup: CDR1 SGHAT, CDR2 FQNNGV. The length of the CDR3 is 13 residues. The CDR3 region is CASSLEPSNEQFF. The CDR3 DNA is TGTGCCAGCAGCTTAGAGCCTAGCAATGAGCAGTTCTTC.

This clonotype has at least ten counts. The J gene is TRBJ2-1, the V gene TRBV30; no definite D call. V lost 4 bases to trimming and J lost 10 bases, with 11 bases between them. This CDR3 is built from 11 residues. Germline assignment: CDR1 GTSNPN and CDR2 SVGIG (reference sequence). The CDR3 here is CAWKSGYEQFF. The CDR3 coding sequence is TGTGCCTGGAAGTCGGGTTACGAGCAGTTCTTC.

The CDR3 loop is CASSLGGTYEQYV. Written as DNA, the CDR3 is TGTGCCAGCAGTTTGGGGGGCACCTACGAGCAGTACGTC. The chain joins TRBV5-5 to TRBJ2-7, with D perhaps assigned TRBD1 or TRBD2 (6 bases each). This CDR3 comprises 13 residues. The germline V gene encodes CDR1 SGHKS and CDR2 YYEKEE (reference sequence).

Many counts were recorded for this clonotype. This chain joins TRBV5-1 and TRBJ2-6; TRBD2 agrees at 7 bases. Germline V gene lookup returns CDR1 SGHRS and CDR2 YFSETQ. CDR3 length: 17 amino acids. The junction had 9 bases not matched to a gene; V was cut back by 6 bases and J by 0 bases. CDR3 region: CASTQFPGGSGANVLTF. CDR3 DNA sequence: TGCGCCAGCACCCAGTTCCCGGGGGGCTCTGGGGCCAACGTCCTGACTTTC.

In its sample, this clonotype was seen once. This chain joins TRBV24-1 and TRBJ2-1; D is possibly TRBD1 (6 bases). The V end was cut by 3 bases, the J end by 4 bases, with 12 bases between. The length of the CDR3 is 15 residues. The germline V gene encodes CDR1 KGHDR and CDR2 SFDVKD. The CDR3 spells CATSDPGQRYNEQFF. DNA for the CDR3: TGTGCCACCAGTGATCCCGGACAGCGATACAATGAGCAGTTCTTC.

This clonotype was detected ten times or more. The V call is TRBV2, the J call TRBJ1-5; 7 nucleotides line up with TRBD1. This CDR3 contains 15 residues. Germline assignment: CDR1 SNHLY and CDR2 FYNNEI. The junction had 10 bases not matched to a gene; V was cut back by 4 bases and J by 7 bases. CDR3 in amino acids: CASSGLRGFGQPQHF. CDR3 nucleotide sequence: TGTGCCAGCAGTGGCCTCAGGGGGTTCGGGCAGCCCCAGCATTTT.

The sample holds many counts of this clonotype. The J gene is TRBJ2-7, the V gene TRBV30, with 7 bases identical to TRBD2. The junction had 8 bases not matched to a gene; V was cut back by 2 bases and J by 1 base. Germline V gene data show CDR1 as GTSNPN and CDR2 as SVGIG (reference sequence). CDR3 length equals 15 residues. The CDR3 loop is CAWSPIGRKSYEQYF. CDR3 in DNA: TGTGCCTGGAGTCCCATCGGGAGGAAGTCCTACGAGCAGTACTTC.

This clonotype was counted ten times or more. This chain uses TRBV3-1 with TRBJ1-2; no clear D. Germline values: CDR1 LGHDT, CDR2 YNNKEL (reference sequence). The CDR3 loop spans 16 amino acids. V dropped 1 base and J dropped 8 bases, with 20 bases sitting between them. CDR3 nucleotide sequence: TGTGCCAGCAGCCAAGGCACCGGGCCTAGATCCGGAGGCTACACCTTC. Protein sequence: CASSQGTGPRSGGYTF.

At least ten counts were recorded for this clonotype. The rearrangement uses TRBV5-1 and TRBJ2-1, with 9 bases aligning to TRBD2. The CDR3 is 15 amino acids. The junction had 3 bases not matched to a gene; V was cut back by 0 bases and J by 5 bases. The germline V gene encodes CDR1 SGHRS and CDR2 YFSETQ. CDR3 region: CASSLALAGHNEQFF. In nucleotides, the CDR3 is TGCGCCAGCAGCTTGGCGCTAGCGGGGCACAATGAGCAGTTCTTC.

The V gene is TRBV27, the J gene TRBJ2-5, with D maybe TRBD2 (5 bases). From germline, CDR1 is MNHEY and CDR2 SMNVEV (reference sequence). The CDR3 is made up of 15 amino acids. Trimming stripped 7 bases from V and 0 bases from J, with 15 bases between. The CDR3 region has the DNA TGTGCCAGCACTCCCCGTCTAGCTAACCAAGAGACCCAGTACTTC. Translating it yields CASTPRLANQETQYF.

This clonotype was observed at least ten times. The rearrangement uses TRBV7-2 and TRBJ2-1, with 11 bases matching TRBD2. The CDR3 has 16 residues. Germline CDR1 SGHTA, CDR2 FQGNSA. Trimming took 5 bases from V and 3 from J; bases not matched to a gene: 6. The CDR3 region has the DNA TGTGCCAGCAGCCTACGACTAGCGGGATTCTACAATGAGCAGTTCTTC. It is translated as CASSLRLAGFYNEQFF.

There are many counts of this clonotype. The chain combines TRBV20-1 with TRBJ2-1, with 9 nucleotides matching TRBD1. Trimming cost V 1 base and J 6 bases; bases outside gene matches: 7. The CDR3 is made up of 15 amino acids. From germline, CDR1 is DFQATT and CDR2 SNEGSKA (reference sequence). CDR3 loop: CSARGYETGGNEQFF. In DNA, the CDR3 is TGCAGTGCTAGAGGTTACGAGACAGGGGGCAATGAGCAGTTCTTC.

This clonotype was detected only a few times. This chain links TRBV20-1 with TRBJ2-1; 9 bases align to TRBD2. Germline CDR1 is DFQATT and CDR2 is SNEGSKA (reference sequence). This CDR3 contains 14 residues. Trimming cost V 6 bases and J 0 bases; bases outside gene matches: 3. CDR3 loop: CSAKLAGSYNEQFF. CDR3 DNA sequence: TGCAGTGCAAAACTAGCGGGCTCCTACAATGAGCAGTTCTTC.

This clonotype was picked up many times. The chain joins TRBV12-3 or TRBV12-4 to TRBJ1-4; D remains unclear. V gave up 3 bases and J gave up 4 bases, with 9 bases separating them. The CDR3 covers 14 residues. CDR3 sequence: CASSFDTGNEKLFF. CDR3 nucleotides: TGTGCCAGCAGTTTCGACACCGGTAATGAAAAACTGTTTTTT.

This clonotype was found many times. The chain has TRBV4-3 and TRBJ2-3, with D hard to call. The CDR3 loop spans 14 amino acids. Between the trimmed V and J ends, which lost 4 bases and 4 bases, there was a span of 12 bases. CDR1 and CDR2 from the germline V gene are LGHNA and YSLEER. The CDR3 sequence is CASSPPESPDTQYF. The CDR3 bases are TGCGCCAGCAGCCCCCCCGAAAGTCCAGATACGCAGTATTTT.

This clonotype turned up a few times. The chain carries TRBV6-5 and TRBJ2-5, with 8 bases matching TRBD2. The CDR3 has 16 residues. Germline assignment: CDR1 MNHEY and CDR2 SVGAGI. V shed 5 bases, J shed 2 bases, and the junction held 10 bases outside the gene matches. The CDR3 coding sequence is TGTGCCAGCAGTACCCTGGCGGGAGGAAGGCAAGAGACCCAGTACTTC. This translates into CASSTLAGGRQETQYF.

Ten or more counts support this clonotype. Given the absence of the conserved phenylalanine or tryptophan at the CDR3 end, a read error is likely. The DNA is omitted, as the CDR3 cannot be located on it reliably, and the CDR3 follows TCRdb's listing. The V call is TRBV29-1, the J call TRBJ1-1; the table's D call of TRBD1 was not tested on the DNA. A total of 9 residues make up the CDR3, ends included. CDR1 SQVTM and CDR2 ANQGSEA come from the germline V gene. The CDR3 is CSVTPGPIL.

In its sample, this clonotype was seen many times. The CDR3 DNA reads as TGCGCCAGCAGCTTGGATAAGCCTGGCGGGGCCAACGTCCTGACTTTC. Translated, it gives CASSLDKPGGANVLTF. The chain carries TRBV5-1 and TRBJ2-6; no firm D call. With 0 bases removed from V and 4 bases from J, the gap between germline ends came to 11 bases. The germline V gene encodes CDR1 SGHRS and CDR2 YFSETQ. The CDR3 extends over 16 amino acids.

On this clonotype itself: The CDR3 does not end in the conserved phenylalanine or tryptophan, so this is likely a read error. This chain connects TRBV7-2 to TRBJ2-1; TRBD2 matches 11 bases. The V gene's germline CDR1 is SGHTA and CDR2 FQGNSA. This CDR3 is 18 amino acids long. V was clipped by 1 base and J by 0 bases; unmatched bases: 5. This CDR3 is CASSLVISGRGSYNEQFC. DNA of the CDR3: TGTGCCAGCAGCTTAGTAATTAGCGGGAGGGGCTCCTACAATGAGCAGTTCTGC.

This clonotype was seen many times. At one end, the junction sequence differs from germline, possibly due to a read error. This chain joins TRBV12-3 or TRBV12-4 and TRBJ2-5, with TRBD2 matching 7 bases. The CDR3 covers 12 residues. The CDR3 nucleotides read TGTGCCAGCAGTCTAGCGGAGGAGACCCAGTACTTC. This translates into CASSLAEETQYF.